Listed below are T cell receptor beta chains from one sample, sequenced in a study of shared clonotypes between healthy human individuals. This table comes from immunoSEQ multiplex PCR, and its TCRdb copy is limited to in-frame clones, with some not included. This table has some 630,000 clones, about 96% appearing once. Sample: naive CD8+ T cells sorted from blood. These receptors came from a young woman in good health. The conserved cysteine and the conserved F or W are not part of the CDR3 here. The D gene is left open where the match is weak.

CDR3: ASSVGTSGYTDTQY; D: TRBD2; V: TRBV9; J: TRBJ2-3
CDR3: ASVQGTLNYGYT; D: NA; V: TRBV28; J: TRBJ1-2
CDR3: ASSYGSPTYEQY; D: NA; V: TRBV7-9; J: TRBJ2-7
CDR3: ASSEGWGEGYGYT; D: NA; V: TRBV6-1; J: TRBJ1-2
CDR3: AAAPLLEQF; D: NA; V: TRBV30; J: TRBJ2-1
CDR3: ASSPPISGNTIY; D: NA; V: TRBV18; J: TRBJ1-3
CDR3: ASSPVLAGVSQETQY; D: TRBD2; V: TRBV7-8; J: TRBJ2-5
CDR3: ASSVGQSNTEAF; D: TRBD1; V: TRBV6-1; J: TRBJ1-1
CDR3: ASSVGRLDNEQF; D: NA; V: TRBV2; J: TRBJ2-1
CDR3: ASSLLAPTYEQY; D: TRBD2; V: TRBV28; J: TRBJ2-7
CDR3: ASSAWTGENEKLF; D: TRBD1; V: TRBV19; J: TRBJ1-4
CDR3: ASSTIFYEQY; D: NA; V: TRBV28; J: TRBJ2-7
CDR3: ASATGTGAPSNQPQH; D: TRBD1; V: TRBV27; J: TRBJ1-5
CDR3: ASSIGPTRDAGYTDTQY; D: NA; V: TRBV19; J: TRBJ2-3
CDR3: ASSSSIRDRSSYEQY; D: TRBD1; V: TRBV7-9; J: TRBJ2-7
CDR3: ASSQDNLTFNEKLF; D: NA; V: TRBV4-2; J: TRBJ1-4
CDR3: ASSFRGSRNQPQH; D: NA; V: TRBV27; J: TRBJ1-5
CDR3: ASSSRDRAEQY; D: TRBD1; V: TRBV5-1; J: TRBJ2-3
CDR3: ASTLQGYTEAF; D: TRBD1; V: TRBV28; J: TRBJ1-1
CDR3: ASSLGDGYTDTQY; D: NA; V: TRBV5-4; J: TRBJ2-3
CDR3: ASSPHRGEVVEKLF; D: TRBD1; V: TRBV4-1; J: TRBJ1-4
CDR3: ASSFGTSTDTQY; D: NA; V: TRBV5-6; J: TRBJ2-3
CDR3: VRTESEGGGNTIY; D: NA; V: TRBV7-5; J: TRBJ1-3
CDR3: ASSLRDRPYEQY; D: TRBD1; V: TRBV5-8; J: TRBJ2-7
CDR3: ASSLGGRDWETQY; D: TRBD2; V: TRBV28; J: TRBJ2-5
CDR3: ASSFQGGNEQF; D: NA; V: TRBV5-4; J: TRBJ2-1
CDR3: ASRGGQGESYGYT; D: TRBD1; V: TRBV5-5; J: TRBJ1-2
CDR3: ASSLRGRGSEQY; D: TRBD2; V: TRBV28; J: TRBJ2-7
CDR3: ASSDPQGASSYEQY; D: TRBD1; V: TRBV9; J: TRBJ2-7